Listed below are T cell receptor beta chains from one sample, sequenced in a study of blood T cell repertoires in COVID-19. Clones were read by immunoSEQ multiplex PCR, and TCRdb kept only the in-frame ones, dropping some. The data show about 300,000 clones, with approximately 89% seen just once and approximately 2.9% held by the top ten. Specimen: PBMCs or T cells enriched from blood (not recorded which). These receptor sequences come from a woman aged 45 to 65 who had been exposed to COVID-19. The conserved cysteine and the conserved F or W are not part of the CDR3 here. Each record gives: D gene, V gene, clone size, J gene, CDR3 protein. A D gene is named only where the DNA matches it firmly. Where a row states a size, it is once, few, many or the class of an expanded clone; other rows omit it.

D gene: .
V gene: TRBV20-1
clone size: .
J gene: TRBJ2-5
CDR3 protein: SAEKETQY

D gene: TRBD1
V gene: TRBV5-1
clone size: .
J gene: TRBJ2-7
CDR3 protein: ASSGGQGIYEQY

D gene: TRBD1
V gene: TRBV2
clone size: few
J gene: TRBJ1-5
CDR3 protein: ASSFERGGFQPQH

D gene: .
V gene: TRBV3-1/TRBV3-2
clone size: .
J gene: TRBJ1-2
CDR3 protein: ASSQRERMFRDYGYT

D gene: .
V gene: TRBV19
clone size: .
J gene: TRBJ2-4
CDR3 protein: ASSGQELAKNIQY

D gene: .
V gene: TRBV6-5
clone size: .
J gene: TRBJ1-3
CDR3 protein: ASSSQVFSGNTIY

D gene: TRBD1
V gene: TRBV28
clone size: .
J gene: TRBJ1-2
CDR3 protein: ASRKPDRNYGYT

D gene: TRBD2
V gene: TRBV29-1
clone size: .
J gene: TRBJ2-3
CDR3 protein: SVTSGGTSTDTQY

D gene: .
V gene: TRBV6-1
clone size: .
J gene: TRBJ2-7
CDR3 protein: ASSEASPIGEQY

D gene: .
V gene: TRBV5-4
clone size: once
J gene: TRBJ2-3
CDR3 protein: ASGSQTYNTQY

D gene: .
V gene: TRBV5-4
clone size: .
J gene: TRBJ1-1
CDR3 protein: ASSLDGGGTEAF

D gene: .
V gene: TRBV30
clone size: .
J gene: TRBJ1-6
CDR3 protein: AWRMRDSPLH

D gene: TRBD2
V gene: TRBV29-1
clone size: .
J gene: TRBJ2-1
CDR3 protein: SVEEVLAGGDNEQF

D gene: .
V gene: TRBV14
clone size: .
J gene: TRBJ1-1
CDR3 protein: ASSQTGTEAF

D gene: .
V gene: TRBV30
clone size: .
J gene: TRBJ2-7
CDR3 protein: AWGRGGKGSYEQY

D gene: TRBD1
V gene: TRBV20-1
clone size: .
J gene: TRBJ1-6
CDR3 protein: SASPFQGVGNSPLH

D gene: TRBD2
V gene: TRBV5-4
clone size: .
J gene: TRBJ2-5
CDR3 protein: ASSFKLAGGETQY

D gene: .
V gene: TRBV7-8
clone size: .
J gene: TRBJ1-1
CDR3 protein: ASSLVANTEAF

D gene: TRBD1
V gene: TRBV29-1
clone size: .
J gene: TRBJ2-3
CDR3 protein: SVGGSGTGGGTDTQY

D gene: .
V gene: TRBV9
clone size: .
J gene: TRBJ1-1
CDR3 protein: ASSPMTVNTEAF

D gene: TRBD1
V gene: TRBV28
clone size: .
J gene: TRBJ1-6
CDR3 protein: ASRSGQGGSPLH

D gene: TRBD1
V gene: TRBV14
clone size: .
J gene: TRBJ1-1
CDR3 protein: ASSHTDRTEAF

D gene: TRBD2
V gene: TRBV6-5
clone size: .
J gene: TRBJ2-7
CDR3 protein: ASSYRGGRSSYEQY

D gene: .
V gene: TRBV19
clone size: .
J gene: TRBJ2-3
CDR3 protein: ASSIWPTDTQY

D gene: .
V gene: TRBV9
clone size: .
J gene: TRBJ2-2
CDR3 protein: ASSVVPGTTGELF

D gene: .
V gene: TRBV10-3
clone size: .
J gene: TRBJ1-6
CDR3 protein: AIRASYNSPLH

D gene: .
V gene: TRBV28
clone size: .
J gene: TRBJ1-5
CDR3 protein: ATGGIYSNQPQH

D gene: TRBD1
V gene: TRBV18
clone size: .
J gene: TRBJ2-3
CDR3 protein: ASSRTGVADTQY

D gene: TRBD2
V gene: TRBV25-1
clone size: .
J gene: TRBJ2-3
CDR3 protein: ASSEYGISGGPDTQY

D gene: .
V gene: TRBV2
clone size: once
J gene: TRBJ1-6
CDR3 protein: ASRQGSNSPLH

D gene: .
V gene: TRBV18
clone size: .
J gene: TRBJ2-5
CDR3 protein: ASSPARQGGVETQY

D gene: TRBD1
V gene: TRBV6-4
clone size: .
J gene: TRBJ2-1
CDR3 protein: ASSAARDSSYNEQF

D gene: .
V gene: TRBV28
clone size: .
J gene: TRBJ1-6
CDR3 protein: ASSLASGSSSPLH

D gene: .
V gene: TRBV15
clone size: .
J gene: TRBJ1-2
CDR3 protein: ATSRAGGSYGYT

D gene: TRBD1
V gene: TRBV28
clone size: .
J gene: TRBJ1-2
CDR3 protein: ASSRDRTYGYT

D gene: TRBD1
V gene: TRBV2
clone size: .
J gene: TRBJ1-5
CDR3 protein: ASRGQGATHQPQH

D gene: .
V gene: TRBV20-1
clone size: .
J gene: TRBJ2-7
CDR3 protein: SAKSTYEQY

D gene: .
V gene: TRBV6-5
clone size: .
J gene: TRBJ1-1
CDR3 protein: ASSTGRRMNTEAF

D gene: .
V gene: TRBV15
clone size: few
J gene: TRBJ2-7
CDR3 protein: ATSSFSNRATYEQY

D gene: TRBD2
V gene: TRBV4-2
clone size: .
J gene: TRBJ2-5
CDR3 protein: ASSPSGGVSQETQY

D gene: TRBD2
V gene: TRBV18
clone size: .
J gene: TRBJ2-7
CDR3 protein: ASSRSGTSGPYEQY

D gene: .
V gene: TRBV4-1
clone size: few
J gene: TRBJ1-5
CDR3 protein: ASSQDRVRNQPQH

D gene: TRBD1
V gene: TRBV28
clone size: .
J gene: TRBJ1-1
CDR3 protein: ASSPRTGFHLAF

D gene: TRBD2
V gene: TRBV3-1/TRBV3-2
clone size: .
J gene: TRBJ2-5
CDR3 protein: ASSQDRAGGRETQY

D gene: .
V gene: TRBV29-1
clone size: few
J gene: TRBJ2-2
CDR3 protein: SVRGGSPTGELF

D gene: .
V gene: TRBV20-1
clone size: .
J gene: TRBJ2-7
CDR3 protein: SARRGYEQY

D gene: .
V gene: TRBV6-6
clone size: .
J gene: TRBJ1-1
CDR3 protein: ASSPARGRDWDTEAF

D gene: .
V gene: TRBV5-4
clone size: .
J gene: TRBJ2-4
CDR3 protein: ASSSRGGAGKNIQY

D gene: .
V gene: TRBV2
clone size: few
J gene: TRBJ2-7
CDR3 protein: ASRRIGNEQY

D gene: TRBD1
V gene: TRBV4-1
clone size: .
J gene: TRBJ1-4
CDR3 protein: ASSQEGTGGEKLF

D gene: TRBD1
V gene: TRBV6-4
clone size: .
J gene: TRBJ2-1
CDR3 protein: ASSEGGTGGNEQF

D gene: TRBD2
V gene: TRBV3-1/TRBV3-2
clone size: .
J gene: TRBJ2-5
CDR3 protein: ASSQGTSGGETQY

D gene: .
V gene: TRBV19
clone size: .
J gene: TRBJ2-6
CDR3 protein: ASSIRTSGANVLT

D gene: TRBD2
V gene: TRBV5-1
clone size: .
J gene: TRBJ2-3
CDR3 protein: ASSLAGADTDTQY

D gene: .
V gene: TRBV11-1
clone size: .
J gene: TRBJ2-5
CDR3 protein: ASSSGLKETQY

D gene: .
V gene: TRBV6-1
clone size: .
J gene: TRBJ1-6
CDR3 protein: ASSELASLENSPLH

D gene: .
V gene: TRBV4-1
clone size: .
J gene: TRBJ2-3
CDR3 protein: ASRGGASTDTQY